The 25 T cell receptor beta chains below all came from one sample that was sequenced in a study of human T cells and chemical hapten exposure. Noted treatment: therapeutic diphenylcyclopropenone sensitization with weekly scalp DPC. During construction of the library, unique molecular identifiers were attached to individual cDNA molecules for quantitative, reproducible TCR counting. TCRdb passed the reads through MiXCR, listing each CDR3 protein once. The sample lists several hundred distinct CDR3 sequences; approximately 74% were seen once. The input for sequencing was whole blood, taken before DPC sensitization or 2, 6, or about 24 weeks after (not recorded which). These receptor sequences come from an adult with alopecia areata. Some clones in this sample may be carry-over from other donors' samples. This table probably holds off-target reads from a library built for another chain.

Here the CDR3 reads CASSLSSGSSNEQFF. CDR3 bases: TGTGCCAGCAGCTTATCTAGCGGGAGTAGCAATGAGCAGTTCTTC. The rearrangement joins TRBV7-9 to TRBJ2-1, with TRBD2 matching over 10 bases. V was clipped by 2 bases and J by 6 bases; unmatched bases: 4. Germline values: CDR1 SEHNR, CDR2 FQNEAQ (reference sequence). The CDR3 is 15 amino acids.

The rearrangement uses TRBV9 and TRBJ2-5, with D unresolved. This CDR3 has 13 residues. Per germline, CDR1 SGDLS and CDR2 YYNGEE. V lost 0 bases, J lost 1 base, and 4 bases lay in between. The CDR3 DNA reads TGTGCCAGCAGCGTAGACATCCAAGAGACCCAGTACTTC. This codes for CASSVDIQETQYF.

In its sample, this clonotype was seen a few times. The rearrangement uses TRBV20-1 and TRBJ1-5; no clear D. Trimming left V 3 bases short and J 0 bases short, with 6 bases between. Germline V CDR1 and CDR2: DFQATT, SNEGSKA (reference sequence). This CDR3 has 13 amino acids. CDR3: CSAREYSNQPQHF. In nucleotides, the CDR3 is TGCAGTGCTAGGGAATATAGCAATCAGCCCCAGCATTTT.

The genes are TRBV10-3 and TRBJ2-3; TRBD1 matches 7 bases. Germline loops: CDR1 ENHRY, CDR2 SYGVKD. This CDR3 region has 14 residues. V shed 6 bases, J shed 2 bases, and the junction held 5 bases outside the gene matches. The DNA of the CDR3 is TGTGCCATCAGGAAGGGGACAGACACAGATACGCAGTATTTT. This codes for CAIRKGTDTDTQYF.

The rearrangement uses TRBV24-1 and TRBJ2-1; no clear D gene. V shed 2 bases and J shed 0 bases, with 4 bases lying between them. CDR3 length equals 14 residues. Germline V lookup: CDR1 KGHDR, CDR2 SFDVKD. The CDR3 DNA reads TGTGCCACCAGTGATTCGGCCTCCTACAATGAGCAGTTCTTC. It encodes CATSDSASYNEQFF.

J is TRBJ2-1 and V is TRBV5-5; D remains ambiguous. The V gene lost 1 base and the J gene lost 0 bases, with 8 bases spanning the gap. Germline CDR1 is SGHKS and CDR2 is YYEKEE (reference sequence). The length of the CDR3 is 15 residues. The CDR3 protein is CASSLYPDSYNEQFF. In DNA form, the CDR3 reads TGTGCCAGCAGCTTGTACCCTGACTCCTACAATGAGCAGTTCTTC.

This chain uses TRBV21-1 with TRBJ1-4; the D call in the table, TRBD1, was not verified against the DNA. TRBV21-1 is a pseudogene segment. CDR3 length equals 10 residues. The CDR3 DNA is TGTGCCAGCACCGTCCCTCTACTGTTTTTT. Its protein product is CASTVPLLFF.

Only one count was recorded for this clonotype. The chain carries TRBV28 and TRBJ2-7; D is ambiguous. Germline loops: CDR1 MDHEN, CDR2 SYDVKM. V was clipped by 3 bases and J by 7 bases, with 10 bases between them. This CDR3 has 12 residues. The CDR3 spells CASSFDLPEQYF. DNA for the CDR3: TGTGCCAGCAGTTTTGACCTCCCTGAGCAGTACTTC.

The chain joins TRBV12-3 or TRBV12-4 to TRBJ2-5, with D tentatively TRBD1 (5 bases). The CDR3 covers 13 residues. Trimming pared 7 bases from V and 1 base from J, leaving 10 bases between. CDR3 bases: TGTGCCAGCACTGGGGCAGGCCAAGAGACCCAGTACTTC. Translated, it gives CASTGAGQETQYF.

This rearrangement joins TRBV25-1 to TRBJ2-1; 8 bases fit TRBD1. The junction had 3 bases not matched to a gene; V was cut back by 6 bases and J by 5 bases. The CDR3 has 13 residues. Germline-derived CDR1 and CDR2 are MGHDK and SYGVNS. CDR3 amino acids: CASSLTGDNEQFF. The CDR3 DNA reads as TGTGCCAGCAGCCTGACAGGGGACAATGAGCAGTTCTTC.

This rearrangement joins TRBV4-3 to TRBJ2-3; the D gene could be TRBD1 or TRBD2 (7 bases each). The V end lost 4 bases, the J end lost 7 bases, and 18 bases lay between the germline ends. Germline-derived CDR1 and CDR2 are LGHNA and YSLEER. The CDR3 runs to 15 residues. The CDR3 region is CASSPQAGGENTQYF. CDR3 nucleotides: TGCGCCAGCAGCCCCCAGGCAGGGGGGGAGAATACGCAGTATTTT.

This clonotype turned up a few times. V gene TRBV7-3 combines with J gene TRBJ2-1; perhaps TRBD2 as D (5 bases). The V end was cut by 0 bases, the J end by 0 bases, with 6 bases between. The CDR3 is 15 amino acids. Germline lookup yields CDR1 SGHTA and CDR2 FQGTGA. CDR3 sequence reads: CASSLTAGSYNEQFF. The DNA for the CDR3 is TGTGCCAGCAGCTTAACGGCGGGCTCCTACAATGAGCAGTTCTTC.

The chain uses TRBV3-1 and TRBJ2-7; maybe TRBD1 (6 bases). Trimming stripped 3 bases from V and 3 bases from J, with 15 bases between. This CDR3 is 15 amino acids long. In germline, CDR1 is LGHDT, CDR2 YNNKEL (reference sequence). DNA of the CDR3: TGTGCCAGCAGCCAGATCGGGACATTGAGCTACGAGCAGTACTTC. This encodes CASSQIGTLSYEQYF.

The V and J genes are TRBV7-9 and TRBJ1-1; unclear D gene. Trimming cost V 5 bases and J 8 bases, with 15 bases left between them. This CDR3 spans 13 amino acids. Germline assignment: CDR1 SEHNR and CDR2 FQNEAQ (reference sequence). CDR3 sequence reads: CASSTTSQAEAFF. The CDR3 coding sequence is TGTGCCAGCAGCACCACGTCCCAGGCCGAAGCTTTCTTT.

V usage is TRBV3-1 and J usage is TRBJ1-1; TRBD1 is a possible D gene (5 bases). V was clipped by 4 bases and J by 6 bases, with 15 bases between them. Per germline, CDR1 LGHDT and CDR2 YNNKEL (reference sequence). The CDR3 extends over 14 amino acids. In nucleotides, the CDR3 is TGTGCCAGCAGCCTTTGCAGGGACTGTCCTGAAGCTTTCTTT. This gives the protein CASSLCRDCPEAFF.

The chain is built from TRBV7-3 and TRBJ1-1; D possibly corresponds to TRBD1 (6 bases). The CDR3 is 14 residues long. Looked up from germline, CDR1 is SGHTA and CDR2 is FQGTGA. Trimming stripped 2 bases from V and 7 bases from J, with 14 bases between. CDR3 nucleotide sequence: TGTGCCAGCAGCTTATGGGCAGGGGCAAATGAAGCTTTCTTT. It is translated as CASSLWAGANEAFF.

The chain employs TRBV19 and TRBJ1-6; 7 bases map to TRBD1. Germline lookup yields CDR1 LNHDA and CDR2 SQIVND (reference sequence). V trimming: 11 bases; J trimming: 7 bases; junction bases outside the gene matches: 11. CDR3 length equals 14 residues. Here the CDR3 reads CASSTGTANSPLHF. The CDR3 DNA reads as TGTGCCTCATCGACCGGGACAGCGAATTCACCCCTCCACTTT.

The chain recombines TRBV7-3 with TRBJ2-1, with D perhaps matching TRBD1 or TRBD2 (5 bases each). Trimming pared 1 base from V and 0 bases from J, leaving 10 bases between. This CDR3 is 16 amino acids long. CDR1 and CDR2 from the germline V gene are SGHTA and FQGTGA. CDR3 nucleotide sequence: TGTGCCAGCAGCTTAATCCCAGGGAGCTCCTACAATGAGCAGTTCTTC. It specifies CASSLIPGSSYNEQFF.

The rearrangement uses TRBV20-1 and TRBJ2-7; 7 bases map to TRBD2. The trim removed 5 bases at V and 2 bases at J, leaving 9 bases unmatched. Germline loops: CDR1 DFQATT, CDR2 SNEGSKA (reference sequence). CDR3 length: 14 residues. As DNA, the CDR3 is TGCAGTGCTCAACCGGCTAGCGGTCCCTACGAGCAGTACTTC. It translates to CSAQPASGPYEQYF.

This chain connects TRBV27 to TRBJ2-7; tentatively, D is TRBD1 (5 bases). Germline CDR1 and CDR2: MNHEY and SMNVEV (reference sequence). Deletions cut 5 bases from V and 3 bases from J, with 11 bases between. This CDR3 is built from 13 residues. CDR3 nucleotide sequence: TGTGCCAGCAGTGACCCCAGGGTCTACGAGCAGTACTTC. Its translation: CASSDPRVYEQYF.

About this clonotype: Given the absence of the conserved phenylalanine or tryptophan at the CDR3 end, a read error is likely. The chain couples TRBV10-3 to TRBJ2-3; D may be TRBD1 (6 bases). The CDR3 covers 15 residues. Looked up from germline, CDR1 is ENHRY and CDR2 is SYGVKD. The V gene lost 0 bases and the J gene lost 1 base, with 8 bases spanning the gap. CDR3 bases: TGTGCCATCAGTGAGTCGGACAGCCGCACAGATACGCAGTATCTT. Residues: CAISESDSRTDTQYL.

The J gene is TRBJ2-2, the V gene TRBV7-3; D unresolved. From germline, CDR1 is SGHTA and CDR2 FQGTGA. The CDR3 spans 15 residues. V lost 2 bases and J lost 0, with 7 bases in between. This CDR3 reads CASSLASANTGELFF. CDR3 coding DNA: TGTGCCAGCAGCTTAGCTTCAGCGAACACCGGGGAGCTGTTTTTT.

The chain couples TRBV5-8 to TRBJ2-1; no clear D. This CDR3 contains 15 residues. Germline-derived CDR1 and CDR2 are SGHTS and YDEGEE. Trimming cost V 1 base and J 4 bases, with 12 bases left between them. The CDR3 bases are TGTGCCAGCAGCTTGAGCTATGGCAGGTACAATGAGCAGTTCTTC. Its translation: CASSLSYGRYNEQFF.

This clonotype was detected only a few times. This chain links TRBV3-1 with TRBJ2-1; 10 nucleotides align to TRBD2. The CDR3 runs 16 residues. CDR1 LGHDT and CDR2 YNNKEL come from the germline V gene (reference sequence). With V trimmed by 1 base and J by 6 bases, 6 bases remained unmatched. The CDR3, as DNA: TGTGCCAGCAGCCAAGGGTCTAGCGGGGGCCTCAATGAGCAGTTCTTC. It encodes CASSQGSSGGLNEQFF.

This clonotype occurred a few times. The V call is TRBV20-1, the J call TRBJ2-3; TRBD1 aligns across 10 bases. After removal of 4 bases from V and 7 bases from J, the junction contained 5 bases not matched to a gene. Per the germline V gene, CDR1 is DFQATT and CDR2 is SNEGSKA (reference sequence). The CDR3 runs to 13 residues. The CDR3 DNA reads TGCAGTGCTATAGGGACAGGGGTATATACGCAGTATTTT. This translates into CSAIGTGVYTQYF.